What follows are 8 T cell receptor beta chains derived from one specimen sequenced in a study of early T cells in non-severe SARS-CoV-2 infection. TCRdb processed the 5' RACE reads anew with MiXCR; each CDR3 protein has one entry. This table holds about 83,000 distinct CDR3 sequences, under 11% found once. Sample: whole blood, taken at baseline. The receptors derive from an adult who was a healthcare worker with PCR-confirmed SARS-CoV-2 infection or an uninfected control (not recorded which).

This chain uses TRBV18 with TRBJ1-1, with 7 bases lining up with TRBD1. Trimming cost V 5 bases and J 0 bases; bases outside gene matches: 6. The germline V gene has CDR1 KGHSH and CDR2 LQKENI. This CDR3 is 15 amino acids long. CDR3 protein: CASSRGQEMNTEAFF. The DNA for the CDR3 is TGTGCCAGCTCAAGAGGACAGGAAATGAACACTGAAGCTTTCTTT.

J is TRBJ2-3 and V is TRBV5-5; 7 nucleotides agree with TRBD1. The V gene's germline CDR1 is SGHKS and CDR2 YYEKEE (reference sequence). The CDR3 runs to 13 residues. J was trimmed by 5 bases and V by 2 bases; bases with no gene match: 2. The CDR3: CASSFTGVDTQYF. In DNA, the CDR3 is TGTGCCAGCAGCTTCACAGGGGTAGATACGCAGTATTTT.

This clonotype was found a few times. The chain combines TRBV28 with TRBJ2-3; 9 positions agree with TRBD2. The CDR3 loop spans 15 amino acids. The germline CDR1 and CDR2 sequences are MDHEN and SYDVKM. The J segment lost 4 bases and the V segment lost 5 bases, leaving 7 bases of the junction unmatched. Here the CDR3 DNA reads TGTGCCAGCAGTCGCCGACTAGCGGACGCAGATACGCAGTATTTT. The encoded protein is CASSRRLADADTQYF. Full variable domain (rest looked up from reference TRBV28 and TRBJ2-3): DVKVTQSSRYLVKRTGEKVFLECVQDMDHENMFWYRQDPGLGLRLIYFSYDVKMKEKGDIPEGYSVSREKKERFSLILESASTNQTSMYLCASSRRLADADTQYFGPGTRLTVL.

J is TRBJ2-7 and V is TRBV18, with D possibly matching TRBD1 (5 bases). CDR3 length: 12 residues. The germline gives CDR1 KGHSH, CDR2 LQKENI. V dropped 7 bases and J dropped 6 bases, with 13 bases sitting between them. The CDR3 region has the DNA TGTGCCAGCTGGACCCAGGGTGGCGAGCAGTACTTC. As protein: CASWTQGGEQYF.

The table lists this clonotype with a few counts. The rearrangement joins TRBV7-9 to TRBJ2-5; D unclear. This CDR3 is 12 amino acids long. CDR1 SEHNR and CDR2 FQNEAQ come from the germline V gene (reference sequence). Deletions cut 1 base from V and 7 bases from J, with 7 bases between. The CDR3 reads CASSLVSATQYF. Written as DNA, the CDR3 is TGTGCCAGCAGCTTAGTCTCGGCGACCCAGTACTTC.

A remark on this clonotype: A much larger clonotype is one base distant, so this may be a read error. The chain carries TRBV5-4 and TRBJ2-3; D might be TRBD1 (6 bases). CDR1 is SGHNT and CDR2 is YYREEE in the germline V gene (reference sequence). The CDR3 is made up of 15 amino acids. The CDR3 bases are TGTGTCAGCAGCCCCTGGGCAGGGGAAACAGATACGCAGTATTTT. Amino acid sequence: CVSSPWAGETDTQYF.

This clonotype occurred a few times. This chain links TRBV12-3 or TRBV12-4 with TRBJ2-1; D not certain. Trimming stripped 4 bases from V and 10 bases from J, with 11 bases between. This CDR3 contains 12 residues. The CDR3 sequence is CASSSTGYEQFF. The CDR3 DNA reads TGTGCCAGCAGTTCTACTGGGTACGAGCAGTTCTTC.

This clonotype was observed many times. V gene TRBV7-9 combines with J gene TRBJ1-2; possible D gene TRBD1, 6 bases. This CDR3 has 13 residues. The germline V gene encodes CDR1 SEHNR and CDR2 FQNEAQ (reference sequence). V gave up 2 bases and J gave up 4 bases, with 8 bases separating them. The DNA for the CDR3 is TGTGCCAGCAGCTTACAGGGGATCTATGGCTACACCTTC. It specifies CASSLQGIYGYTF.